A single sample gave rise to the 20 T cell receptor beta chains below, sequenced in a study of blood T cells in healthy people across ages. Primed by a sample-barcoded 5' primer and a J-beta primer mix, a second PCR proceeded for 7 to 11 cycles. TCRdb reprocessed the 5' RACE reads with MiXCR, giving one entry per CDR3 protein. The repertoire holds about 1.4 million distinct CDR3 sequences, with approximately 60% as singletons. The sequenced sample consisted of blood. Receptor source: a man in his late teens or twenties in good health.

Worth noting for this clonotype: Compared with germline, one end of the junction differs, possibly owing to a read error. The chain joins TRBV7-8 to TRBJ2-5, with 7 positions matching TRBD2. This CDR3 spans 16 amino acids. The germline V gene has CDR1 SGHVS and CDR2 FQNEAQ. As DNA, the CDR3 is TGTGTCAGCAGCCAGAACCCTCTAGCGGACAAAGAGACCCAGTACTTC. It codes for CVSSQNPLADKETQYF. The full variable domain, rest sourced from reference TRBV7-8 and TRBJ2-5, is GAGVSQSPRYKVAKRGQDVALRCDPISGHVSLFWYQQALGQGPEFLTYFQNEAQLDKSGLPSDRFFAERPEGSVSTLKIQRTQQEDSAVYLCVSSQNPLADKETQYFGPGTRLLVL.

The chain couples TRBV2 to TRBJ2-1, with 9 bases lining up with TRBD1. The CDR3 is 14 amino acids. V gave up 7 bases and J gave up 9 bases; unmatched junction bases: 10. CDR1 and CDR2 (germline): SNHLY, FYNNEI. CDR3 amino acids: CASNMDRGGGEQFF. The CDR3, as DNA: TGTGCCAGCAATATGGACAGGGGCGGGGGTGAGCAGTTCTTC.

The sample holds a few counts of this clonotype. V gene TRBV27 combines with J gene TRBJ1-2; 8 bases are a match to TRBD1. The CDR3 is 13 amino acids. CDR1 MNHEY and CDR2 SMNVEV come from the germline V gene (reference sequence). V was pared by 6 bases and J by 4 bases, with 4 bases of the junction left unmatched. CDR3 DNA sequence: TGTGCCAGCAGCCGGGGACAGGCCTATGGCTACACCTTC. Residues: CASSRGQAYGYTF.

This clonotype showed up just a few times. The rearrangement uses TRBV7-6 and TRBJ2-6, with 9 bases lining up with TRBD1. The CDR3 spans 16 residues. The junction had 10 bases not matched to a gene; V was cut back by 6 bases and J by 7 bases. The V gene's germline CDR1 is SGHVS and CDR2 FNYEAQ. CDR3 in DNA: TGTGCCAGCAGTTACCTAGGACAGGGGATAGCCAACGTCCTGACTTTC. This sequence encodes CASSYLGQGIANVLTF.

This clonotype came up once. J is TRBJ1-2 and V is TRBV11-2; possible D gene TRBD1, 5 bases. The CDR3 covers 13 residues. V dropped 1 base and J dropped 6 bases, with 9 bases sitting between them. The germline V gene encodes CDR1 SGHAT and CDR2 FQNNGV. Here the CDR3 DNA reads TGTGCCAGCAGCTTAGTCTGGGGGAATGGCTACACCTTC. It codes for CASSLVWGNGYTF.

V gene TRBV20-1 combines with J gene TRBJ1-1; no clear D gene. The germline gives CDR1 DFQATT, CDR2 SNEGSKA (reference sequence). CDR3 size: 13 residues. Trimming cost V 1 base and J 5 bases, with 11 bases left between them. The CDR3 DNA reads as TGCAGTGCTAGAGGAACGACTGAGACTGAAGCTTTCTTT. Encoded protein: CSARGTTETEAFF.

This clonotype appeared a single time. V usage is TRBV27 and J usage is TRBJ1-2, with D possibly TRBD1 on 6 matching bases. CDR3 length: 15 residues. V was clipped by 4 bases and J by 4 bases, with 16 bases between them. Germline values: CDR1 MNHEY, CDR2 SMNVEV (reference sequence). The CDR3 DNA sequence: TGTGCCAGCAGTTACGGGACAACCGATGCCTATGGCTACACCTTC. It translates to CASSYGTTDAYGYTF.

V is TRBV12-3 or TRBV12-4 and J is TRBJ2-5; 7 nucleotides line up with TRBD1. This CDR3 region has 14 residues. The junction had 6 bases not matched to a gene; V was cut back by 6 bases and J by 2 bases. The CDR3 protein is CASRRDRVQETQYF. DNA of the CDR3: TGTGCCAGCAGACGGGACAGAGTACAAGAGACCCAGTACTTC.

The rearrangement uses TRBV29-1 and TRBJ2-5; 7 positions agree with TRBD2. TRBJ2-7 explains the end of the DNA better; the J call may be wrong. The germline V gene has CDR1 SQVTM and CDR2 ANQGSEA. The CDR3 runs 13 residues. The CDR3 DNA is TGCAGCGGGGCCGAGGGACTAACCTACGAGCAGTACTTC. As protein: CSGAEGLTYEQYF.

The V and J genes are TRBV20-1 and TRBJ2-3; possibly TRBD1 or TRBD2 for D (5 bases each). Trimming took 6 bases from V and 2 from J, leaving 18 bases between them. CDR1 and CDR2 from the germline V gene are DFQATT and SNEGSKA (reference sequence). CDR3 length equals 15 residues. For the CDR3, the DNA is TGCAGTGCCCGGGACCCCCGGGTTTACACAGATACGCAGTATTTT. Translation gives CSARDPRVYTDTQYF.

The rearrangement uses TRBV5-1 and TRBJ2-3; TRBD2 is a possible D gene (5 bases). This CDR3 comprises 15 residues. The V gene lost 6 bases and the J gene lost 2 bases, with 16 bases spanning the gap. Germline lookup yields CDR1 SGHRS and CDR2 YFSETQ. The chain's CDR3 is CASNQGRGYTDTQYF. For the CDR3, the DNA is TGCGCCAGCAACCAAGGACGGGGATACACAGATACGCAGTATTTT.

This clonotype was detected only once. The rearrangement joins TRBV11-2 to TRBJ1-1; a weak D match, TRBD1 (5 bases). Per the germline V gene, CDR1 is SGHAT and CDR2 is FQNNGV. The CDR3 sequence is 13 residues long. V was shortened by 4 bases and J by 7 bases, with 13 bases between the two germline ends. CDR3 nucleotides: TGTGCCAGCAGCTGGGGAGGGACGGTTGAAGCTTTCTTT. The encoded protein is CASSWGGTVEAFF. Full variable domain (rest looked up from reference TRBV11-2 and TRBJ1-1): EAGVAQSPRYKIIEKRQSVAFWCNPISGHATLYWYQQILGQGPKLLIQFQNNGVVDDSQLPKDRFSAERLKGVDSTLKIQPAKLEDSAVYLCASSWGGTVEAFFGQGTRLTVV.

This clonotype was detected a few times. Written as DNA, the CDR3 is TGTGCCAGCAGCTTCGACTACCAGCCCTACTACGAGCAGTACTTC. It codes for CASSFDYQPYYEQYF. J is TRBJ2-5 and V is TRBV7-9; TRBD2 is a possible D gene (5 bases). The J call may be faulty, since TRBJ2-7 better matches the DNA end. This CDR3 spans 15 amino acids. The germline V gene has CDR1 SEHNR and CDR2 FQNEAQ (reference sequence).

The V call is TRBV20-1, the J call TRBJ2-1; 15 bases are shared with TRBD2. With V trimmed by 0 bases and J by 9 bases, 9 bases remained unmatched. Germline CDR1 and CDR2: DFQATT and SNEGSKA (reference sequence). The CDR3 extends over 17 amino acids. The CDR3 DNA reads TGCAGTGCTAGAGACCTTGGACTAGCGGGAGGGCCAGCTGAGCAGTTCTTC. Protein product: CSARDLGLAGGPAEQFF.

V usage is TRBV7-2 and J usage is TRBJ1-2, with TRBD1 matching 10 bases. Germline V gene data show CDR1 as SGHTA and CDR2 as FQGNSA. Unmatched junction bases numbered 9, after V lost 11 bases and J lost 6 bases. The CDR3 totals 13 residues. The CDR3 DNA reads TGTGCCGGCGGAAGGGACAGGGGTGATGGCTACACCTTC. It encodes CAGGRDRGDGYTF.

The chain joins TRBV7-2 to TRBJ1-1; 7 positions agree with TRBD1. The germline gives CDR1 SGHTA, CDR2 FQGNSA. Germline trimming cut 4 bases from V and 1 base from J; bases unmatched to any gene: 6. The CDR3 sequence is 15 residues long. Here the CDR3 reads CASSSLTGPNTEAFF. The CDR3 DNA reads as TGTGCCAGCAGCTCCTTGACAGGGCCGAACACTGAAGCTTTCTTT.

Written as DNA, the CDR3 is TGTGCCAGCAGCCGACAATTGACTCTAGCCAAAAACATTCAGTACTTC. Translation: CASSRQLTLAKNIQYF. This chain uses TRBV27 with TRBJ2-4; unclear D gene. Between the trimmed V and J ends, which lost 6 bases and 0 bases, there was a span of 15 bases. The CDR3 has 16 amino acids. CDR1 and CDR2 (germline): MNHEY, SMNVEV (reference sequence).

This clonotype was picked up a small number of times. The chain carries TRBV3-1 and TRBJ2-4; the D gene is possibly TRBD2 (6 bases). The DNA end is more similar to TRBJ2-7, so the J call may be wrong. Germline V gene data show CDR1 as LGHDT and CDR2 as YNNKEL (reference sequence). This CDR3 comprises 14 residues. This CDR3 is CASSSPGVYYEQYF. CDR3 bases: TGTGCCAGCAGCTCCCCGGGGGTGTACTACGAGCAGTACTTC.

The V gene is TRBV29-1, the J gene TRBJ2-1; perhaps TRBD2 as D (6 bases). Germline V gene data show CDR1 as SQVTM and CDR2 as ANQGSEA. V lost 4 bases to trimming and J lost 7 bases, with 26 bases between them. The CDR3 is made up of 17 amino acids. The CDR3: CSVARYSVSGVGNEQFF. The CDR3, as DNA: TGCAGCGTTGCTCGCTATAGTGTTTCGGGGGTAGGTAATGAGCAGTTCTTC.

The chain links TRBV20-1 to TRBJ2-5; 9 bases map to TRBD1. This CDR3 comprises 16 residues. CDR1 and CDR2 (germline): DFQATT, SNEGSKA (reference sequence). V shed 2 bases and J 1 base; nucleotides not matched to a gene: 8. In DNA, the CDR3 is TGCAGTGCTAGACCATACAGGGGGCACCCCCAAGAGACCCAGTACTTC. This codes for CSARPYRGHPQETQYF.